The source of this T cell receptor (beta chain) is a study of identifying expanded T cells in peripheral blood. TCRdb keeps only in-frame clones here, not all; method: immunoSEQ multiplex PCR. The repertoire holds around 70,000 clones, around 90% seen once, with around 3.3% in the top ten. Germline V gene data show CDR1 as MDHEN and CDR2 as SYDVKM. The CDR3 length is 16 residues. V shed 4 bases and J 4 bases; nucleotides not matched to a gene: 11. V is TRBV28 and J is TRBJ2-3; 7 bases map to TRBD1. The TCR originated in a person aged 18 to 75 in good health. Sequenced input: blood. CDR3 coding DNA: TGTGCCAGCAGTTCCCGACAGGGTCTGGGGGCAGATACGCAGTATTTT. Translated, it gives CASSSRQGLGADTQYF.